This T cell receptor (beta chain) originates from a study of blood T cell repertoires in COVID-19. Clones were read by immunoSEQ multiplex PCR, and TCRdb kept only the in-frame ones, dropping some. This sample has some 490,000 clones, with around 85% found just once. Germline CDR1 is SGHRS and CDR2 is YFSETQ. This CDR3 has 14 residues. With 2 bases clipped from V and 2 bases from J, the junction kept 3 bases outside the gene matches. Sample: PBMCs or T cells enriched from blood (not recorded which). The receptor was isolated from a woman aged 60-75 years who had recovered from COVID-19. The chain links TRBV5-1 to TRBJ2-7; TRBD1 matches at 8 bases. The CDR3 DNA reads TGCGCCAGCAGCTTACGGACAGGGACCTACGAGCAGTACTTC. This encodes CASSLRTGTYEQYF.